Below are 27 T cell receptor beta chains sequenced from a single sample in a study of metastatic and nonmetastatic thyroid tumors. Among the patients, none had received any treatment before thyroid surgery. Using MiXCR, TCRdb reanalyzed the PCR reads. The sample carries about 30,000 clones, around a fifth recorded once. Sequencing input: blood. Receptors originate from a female donor with papillary thyroid cancer or a benign thyroid nodule (not recorded which). Some clones in this sample may be carry-over from other donors' samples.

Ten or more counts support this clone. This sequence joins TRBV25-1 and TRBJ2-1; D gene unclear. The CDR3 totals 16 residues. Deletions cut 6 bases from V and 1 base from J, with 16 bases between. Germline CDR1 MGHDK, CDR2 SYGVNS. Here the CDR3 DNA reads TGTGCCAGCAGGGGTACACGGGCCCCTTCCTACAATGAGCAGTTCTTC. Encoded protein: CASRGTRAPSYNEQFF.

This clone was recorded many times. This chain links TRBV4-3 with TRBJ1-2; D ambiguous. Between the trimmed V and J ends, which lost 0 bases and 9 bases, there was a span of 20 bases. The CDR3 extends over 16 amino acids. Per the germline V gene, CDR1 is LGHNA and CDR2 is YSLEER. CDR3 amino acids: CASSQDSVTVIQSYTF. In DNA, the CDR3 is TGCGCCAGCAGCCAAGATTCAGTCACCGTTATTCAGAGCTACACCTTC.

This clone has at least ten counts. The chain joins TRBV10-3 to TRBJ2-3; D not resolved. This CDR3 region has 14 residues. Trimming left V 2 bases short and J 2 bases short, with 8 bases between. Germline CDR1 is ENHRY and CDR2 is SYGVKD. CDR3 DNA sequence: TGTGCCATCAGTGAGCGGGCCAACACAGATACGCAGTATTTT. This codes for CAISERANTDTQYF.

This clone has ten or more counts. CDR3 DNA sequence: TGTGCCAGCAGACAACCCGCGGGGCTTGGCTACACCTTC. Encoded protein: CASRQPAGLGYTF. V gene TRBV2 combines with J gene TRBJ1-2, with a tentative D call TRBD1 (5 bases). CDR1 and CDR2 (germline): SNHLY, FYNNEI. The V end lost 6 bases, the J end lost 7 bases, and 15 bases lay between the germline ends. CDR3 length: 13 amino acids.

The table lists this clone with many counts. The chain couples TRBV18 to TRBJ1-2; the match to TRBD1 covers 7 bases. Germline assignment: CDR1 KGHSH and CDR2 LQKENI. Unmatched junction bases numbered 6, after V lost 3 bases and J lost 8 bases. The CDR3 extends over 13 amino acids. The CDR3, as DNA: TGTGCCAGCTCACCGACAGGGTGGCTAGGCTACACCTTC. Its protein is CASSPTGWLGYTF. The whole variable domain, filled in from reference TRBV18 and TRBJ1-2, reads NAGVMQNPRHLVRRRGQEARLRCSPMKGHSHVYWYRQLPEEGLKFMVYLQKENIIDESGMPKERFSAEFPKEGPSILRIQQVVRGDSAAYFCASSPTGWLGYTFGSGTRLTVV.

About this clone: Likely a read error: the CDR3 ends without its conserved phenylalanine or tryptophan. The chain joins TRBV15 to TRBJ2-6, with 7 nucleotides matching TRBD2. Germline V CDR1 and CDR2: LNHNV, YYDKDF (reference sequence). The CDR3 length is 15 residues. The CDR3 bases are TGTGCCACCACCCAGCGGGACGTAGGGGCCACCGTCCTGACTATC. Translating gives CATTQRDVGATVLTI.

This clone has ten or more counts. This chain uses TRBV4-1 with TRBJ2-4; the match to TRBD1 covers 8 bases. CDR1 and CDR2 (germline): MGHRA, YSYEKL. The V gene end was trimmed by 6 bases and the J gene end by 8 bases; junction bases not matched to a gene: 6. The CDR3 length is 13 residues. CDR3 sequence (DNA): TGCGCCAGCAGTCAGGGGGCAGGGGACATTCAGTACTTC. Protein sequence: CASSQGAGDIQYF.

For this clone: A read error is possible here, since a much larger clone lies one base away. The chain employs TRBV7-8 and TRBJ2-5, with 11 nucleotides matching TRBD2. Germline CDR1 is SGHVS and CDR2 is FQNEAQ. This CDR3 is built from 15 residues. The CDR3 is CASSGGTSGQETLYF. The CDR3 DNA reads as TGTGCCAGCAGCGGGGGGACTAGCGGCCAAGAGACCCTGTACTTC.

This clone was recorded at least ten times. An end of the junction does not agree with germline; a read error may underlie this. This rearrangement joins TRBV6-2 or TRBV6-3 to TRBJ2-5; 8 bases fit TRBD1. The CDR3 has 14 amino acids. Looked up from germline, CDR1 is MNHEY and CDR2 is SVGEGT. This CDR3 reads CASRTRGRVETQYF. The DNA of the CDR3 is TGTGCCAGCAGGACCAGGGGGCGCGTAGAGACCCAATACTTC.

In this sample, this clone turned up many times. This chain links TRBV4-1 with TRBJ2-2, with D uncertain. Germline V lookup: CDR1 MGHRA, CDR2 YSYEKL. Trimming took off 0 bases at V and 6 bases at J, with 8 bases between the two ends. CDR3 length: 14 residues. The CDR3 DNA reads as TGCGCCAGCAGCCAAGAGGGCCAGGCCGGGGAGCTGTTTTTT. This translates into CASSQEGQAGELFF.

This chain joins TRBV6-1 and TRBJ2-1; 7 bases align to TRBD2. V dropped 6 bases and J dropped 0; count of bases not matched to a gene: 5. CDR3 length: 15 residues. CDR1 is MNHNS and CDR2 is SASEGT in the germline V gene. This CDR3 reads CASRPGLNSYNEQFF. CDR3 bases: TGTGCCAGCAGGCCGGGACTAAACTCCTACAATGAGCAGTTCTTC.

This clone was observed many times. The J gene is TRBJ2-7, the V gene TRBV5-4; TRBD2 is a possible D gene (5 bases). Trimming removed 5 bases from V and 0 bases from J, with 9 bases in between. The CDR3 runs 13 residues. Germline V gene lookup returns CDR1 SGHNT and CDR2 YYREEE (reference sequence). The CDR3, as DNA: TGTGCCAGCAGTTCGGGGTCCTCCTACGAGCAGTACTTC. Translation: CASSSGSSYEQYF. Based on the CDR3 plus reference TRBV5-4 and TRBJ2-7, the full variable domain is ETGVTQSPTHLIKTRGQQVTLRCSSQSGHNTVSWYQQALGQGPQFIFQYYREEENGRGNFPPRFSGLQFPNYSSELNVNALELDDSALYLCASSSGSSYEQYFGPGTRLTVT.

This clone has a count of ten or more. The chain is built from TRBV11-2 and TRBJ2-7; TRBD1 might be the D (5 bases). This CDR3 contains 14 residues. Per the germline V gene, CDR1 is SGHAT and CDR2 is FQNNGV. The ends were cut back, 3 bases at V and 2 bases at J, with 11 bases in the middle. The CDR3: CASSFGTGTYEQYF. The CDR3 DNA sequence: TGTGCCAGCAGCTTCGGAACAGGAACCTACGAGCAGTACTTC.

This clone was counted a single time. V usage is TRBV24-1 and J usage is TRBJ1-2, with D unresolved. The germline CDR1 and CDR2 sequences are KGHDR and SFDVKD. Trimming removed 1 base at V and 8 bases at J, with 4 bases between. The CDR3 loop spans 11 amino acids. CDR3 DNA: TGTGCCACCAGTGATTTCTACGGCTACACCTTC. Its protein product is CATSDFYGYTF.

Many counts were recorded for this clone. The genes are TRBV20-1 and TRBJ2-7; D unclear. CDR1 and CDR2 from the germline V gene are DFQATT and SNEGSKA (reference sequence). This CDR3 has 15 amino acids. Trimming took off 0 bases at V and 0 bases at J, with 12 bases between the two ends. CDR3 bases: TGCAGTGCTAGAGATCCTTACACCCTCTCCTACGAGCAGTACTTC. The encoded protein is CSARDPYTLSYEQYF.

This sequence joins TRBV13 and TRBJ2-7, with 8 bases that match TRBD1. The ends lost 1 base at V and 2 bases at J; junction bases unmatched: 7. From germline, CDR1 is PRHDT and CDR2 FYEKMQ (reference sequence). This CDR3 has 16 residues. CDR3 sequence: CASSLEDRGSPYEQYF. The CDR3, as DNA: TGTGCCAGCAGCTTAGAAGACAGGGGCTCCCCCTACGAGCAGTACTTC.

There are many counts of this clone. This chain uses TRBV5-1 with TRBJ2-7; D unresolved. The V gene's germline CDR1 is SGHRS and CDR2 YFSETQ. Trimming stripped 4 bases from V and 2 bases from J, with 13 bases between. The CDR3 spans 14 residues. The CDR3 reads CASSPGRSAYEQYF. CDR3 nucleotide sequence: TGCGCCAGCAGCCCCGGAAGAAGCGCCTACGAGCAGTACTTC.

The chain is built from TRBV7-8 and TRBJ2-7; 9 bases match TRBD2. The J call may be incorrect, as the DNA end agrees better with TRBJ2-1. The CDR3 sequence is 14 residues long. Looked up from germline, CDR1 is SGHVS and CDR2 is FQNEAQ. CDR3 coding DNA: TGTGCCAGCGGCGATACTAGCGGGTACTACGATCAGTTCTTC. Amino acids: CASGDTSGYYDQFF.

The table lists this clone with many counts. The gene calls are TRBV5-6 and TRBJ1-2, with TRBD1 matching over 9 bases. The junction had 7 bases not matched to a gene; V was cut back by 0 bases and J by 1 base. The CDR3 has 17 amino acids. Looked up from germline, CDR1 is SGHDT and CDR2 is YYEEEE. The CDR3 DNA follows: TGTGCCAGCAGCTTGGTGACAGGGGGTGAGATTAACTATGGCTACACCTTC. This sequence encodes CASSLVTGGEINYGYTF. The entire variable domain, with the rest obtained from reference TRBV5-6 and TRBJ1-2, is as follows: DAGVTQSPTHLIKTRGQQVTLRCSPKSGHDTVSWYQQALGQGPQFIFQYYEEEERQRGNFPDRFSGHQFPNYSSELNVNALLLGDSALYLCASSLVTGGEINYGYTFGSGTRLTVV.

The chain uses TRBV9 and TRBJ2-7, with D maybe TRBD1 (5 bases). The CDR3 runs 15 residues. Trimming cost V 0 bases and J 3 bases, with 13 bases left between them. Germline-derived CDR1 and CDR2 are SGDLS and YYNGEE. This CDR3 reads CASSVAPGQGYEQYF. Written as DNA, the CDR3 is TGTGCCAGCAGCGTAGCCCCCGGGCAGGGCTACGAGCAGTACTTC.

There are a few counts of this clone. The chain links TRBV11-2 to TRBJ2-3, with a tentative D call TRBD2 (6 bases). This CDR3 is built from 15 residues. Trimming stripped 5 bases from V and 4 bases from J, with 16 bases between. The germline gives CDR1 SGHAT, CDR2 FQNNGV. CDR3 bases: TGTGCCAGCAGCCCCACGCGGGGAAGCGCAGATACGCAGTATTTT. As protein: CASSPTRGSADTQYF.

This clone was found many times. The chain employs TRBV3-1 and TRBJ1-3; a possible D gene is TRBD1 (5 bases). Germline V gene lookup returns CDR1 LGHDT and CDR2 YNNKEL (reference sequence). This CDR3 has 15 residues. V lost 3 bases and J 8 bases, leaving 17 bases between the germline ends. This CDR3 is CASSHRTGSGDTIYF. Written as DNA, the CDR3 is TGTGCCAGCAGCCACAGAACAGGATCGGGAGACACCATATATTTT.

This clone was counted ten times or more. The same CDR3 is also encoded by other DNA sequences in this sample. V is TRBV27 and J is TRBJ2-6, with no clear D. Trimming removed 8 bases from V and 0 bases from J, with 8 bases in between. This CDR3 is 14 amino acids long. Germline V gives CDR1 MNHEY, CDR2 SMNVEV (reference sequence). This chain's CDR3 is CASRQSSGANVLTF. CDR3 coding DNA: TGTGCCAGCCGCCAGTCCTCTGGGGCCAACGTCCTGACTTTC.

The table lists this clone with many counts. This sequence may be a read error, since a much larger clone differs from it by one base. This sequence joins TRBV11-3 and TRBJ2-1, with D uncertain. V was cut by 3 bases and J by 8 bases, with 17 bases left in between. The CDR3 covers 15 residues. CDR1 is SGHNT and CDR2 is YENEEA in the germline V gene. The CDR3 DNA is TGTGCCAGCAGCTTGGGCGGAGACTTAGGCGATGAGCAGTTCTTC. This encodes CASSLGGDLGDEQFF.

The J gene is TRBJ1-2, the V gene TRBV30; D may be TRBD1 (5 bases). This CDR3 spans 15 amino acids. Deletions cut 3 bases from V and 4 bases from J, with 18 bases between. The germline gives CDR1 GTSNPN, CDR2 SVGIG (reference sequence). The CDR3, as DNA: TGTGCCTGGAGGGTACTCAGGGCTGTGGGCTATGGCTACACCTTC. Encoded protein: CAWRVLRAVGYGYTF.

This chain connects TRBV6-1 to TRBJ1-2, with TRBD1 identical over 7 bases. This CDR3 has 13 residues. Germline V gives CDR1 MNHNS, CDR2 SASEGT. Trimming cost V 6 bases and J 6 bases; bases outside gene matches: 7. The CDR3 protein is CASSLDRADGYTF. CDR3 bases: TGTGCCAGCAGCCTAGACAGGGCCGATGGCTACACCTTC.

The V call is TRBV19, the J call TRBJ2-1; either TRBD1 or TRBD2 may fit D (6 bases each). The CDR3 covers 15 residues. Germline V gene lookup returns CDR1 LNHDA and CDR2 SQIVND (reference sequence). V was pared by 5 bases and J by 3 bases, with 14 bases between. In nucleotides, the CDR3 is TGTGCCAGTAGTCGGGGGCGAGGTGGCTACAATGAGCAGTTCTTC. It codes for CASSRGRGGYNEQFF.